This passage covers 17 T cell receptor beta chains from one sample sequenced in a study of response to subunit inactivated influenza vaccine. Each CDR3 protein gets one entry after TCRdb re-called the RT-PCR reads with MiXCR. The sample includes about 500,000 distinct CDR3 sequences, 15% to 20% seen only once; the top ten take approximately 3%. The sequencing here drew on CD4+ T cells sorted from PBMCs, taken 23 to 25 months after vaccination. The receptors shown here come from a man aged 45 to 70 who received an inactivated influenza vaccine.

V usage is TRBV6-1 and J usage is TRBJ2-5, with D possibly TRBD2 on 5 matching bases. Germline loops: CDR1 MNHNS, CDR2 SASEGT. Trimming removed 8 bases from V and 2 bases from J, with 9 bases in between. The CDR3 totals 12 residues. CDR3 in DNA: TGTGCCAGCCCGAGAGGGCAAGAGACCCAGTACTTC. As protein: CASPRGQETQYF.

The V and J genes are TRBV29-1 and TRBJ2-3; the D gene is possibly TRBD2 (6 bases). CDR3 size: 11 residues. V lost 4 bases to trimming and J lost 6 bases, with 8 bases between them. Germline values: CDR1 SQVTM, CDR2 ANQGSEA. The CDR3 DNA is TGCAGCGTTGGTGGGACTGATACGCAGTATTTT. It translates to CSVGGTDTQYF.

This clonotype was counted only a few times. The chain combines TRBV7-9 with TRBJ1-1, with 7 bases lining up with TRBD1. The CDR3 has 16 amino acids. CDR1 is SEHNR and CDR2 is FQNEAQ in the germline V gene (reference sequence). V was pared by 0 bases and J by 5 bases, with 9 bases of the junction left unmatched. The CDR3 is CASSLARGQGRTEAFF. CDR3 in DNA: TGTGCCAGCAGCTTAGCGAGGGGGCAGGGCCGTACTGAAGCTTTCTTT.

The V gene is TRBV7-9, the J gene TRBJ2-5, with D unresolved. Trimming took off 10 bases at V and 2 bases at J, with 20 bases between the two ends. CDR1 and CDR2 from the germline V gene are SEHNR and FQNEAQ (reference sequence). The CDR3 is made up of 15 amino acids. CDR3 nucleotides: TGTGCCATCCCGACATCTGGGCCGTTTCAAGAGACCCAGTACTTC. This gives the protein CAIPTSGPFQETQYF. Based on the CDR3 plus reference TRBV7-9 and TRBJ2-5, the full variable domain is DTGVSQNPRHKITKRGQNVTFRCDPISEHNRLYWYRQTLGQGPEFLTYFQNEAQLEKSRLLSDRFSAERPKGSFSTLEIQRTEQGDSAMYLCAIPTSGPFQETQYFGPGTRLLVL.

In this sample, this clonotype turned up a few times. The rearrangement uses TRBV4-3 and TRBJ1-3; D unresolved. Trimming shortened V by 0 bases and J by 1 base, and 13 bases separated the two germline ends. Germline values: CDR1 LGHNA, CDR2 YSLEER. The CDR3 covers 17 residues. The CDR3 region is CASSQDATAKSGNTIYF. The CDR3, as DNA: TGCGCCAGCAGCCAAGACGCAACAGCGAAATCTGGAAACACCATATATTTT.

This rearrangement joins TRBV9 to TRBJ2-1, with 9 bases aligning to TRBD1. The CDR3 runs to 15 residues. In germline, CDR1 is SGDLS, CDR2 YYNGEE. The trim removed 2 bases at V and 5 bases at J, leaving 5 bases unmatched. The CDR3 loop reads CASSVWGQGHNEQFF. The CDR3 bases are TGTGCCAGCAGCGTGTGGGGACAGGGTCACAATGAGCAGTTCTTC.

This clonotype was found many times. This chain joins TRBV12-3 or TRBV12-4 and TRBJ2-5; D could derive from TRBD1 or TRBD2 (5 bases each). The CDR3 is 13 residues long. V was trimmed by 1 base and J by 7 bases, leaving 10 bases between them. The CDR3 DNA sequence: TGTGCCAGCAGTTTAGATCGGGGCGGGACCCAGTACTTC. This gives the protein CASSLDRGGTQYF.

The chain has TRBV5-4 and TRBJ1-2, with a weak D call TRBD1 (6 bases). CDR3 length equals 14 residues. Germline V gene data show CDR1 as SGHNT and CDR2 as YYREEE (reference sequence). The V end lost 1 base, the J end lost 7 bases, and 14 bases lay between the germline ends. The chain's CDR3 is CASSLQGRAGGYTF. CDR3 bases: TGTGCCAGCAGCTTGCAGGGGCGGGCTGGTGGCTACACCTTC.

V and J are TRBV4-3 and TRBJ1-4, with D tentatively TRBD1 (6 bases). The CDR3 extends over 17 amino acids. V was clipped by 0 bases and J by 7 bases, with 18 bases between them. Germline V CDR1 and CDR2: LGHNA, YSLEER. The chain's CDR3 is CASSQDQDLDRGEKLFF. CDR3 DNA: TGCGCCAGCAGCCAAGACCAAGATCTGGACAGAGGTGAAAAACTGTTTTTT.

At least ten counts were recorded for this clonotype. The chain recombines TRBV11-2 with TRBJ2-7, with 14 bases that match TRBD2. The ends lost 5 bases at V and 0 bases at J; junction bases unmatched: 3. The CDR3 is 16 amino acids. The V gene's germline CDR1 is SGHAT and CDR2 FQNNGV. CDR3 sequence: CASSRTSGGNSYEQYF. The DNA of the CDR3 is TGTGCCAGCAGCCGGACTAGCGGGGGGAACTCCTACGAGCAGTACTTC.

The V call is TRBV7-2, the J call TRBJ2-7, with 10 bases that match TRBD2. The V and J ends lost 5 bases and 0 bases, in that order; junction bases with no gene match: 4. This CDR3 is 15 amino acids long. Germline CDR1 SGHTA, CDR2 FQGNSA. The CDR3 coding sequence is TGTGCCAGCAGCCCTCTAGCGGGAGCCTCCTACGAGCAGTACTTC. As protein: CASSPLAGASYEQYF.

The rearrangement joins TRBV12-5 to TRBJ2-1; 9 bases are shared with TRBD2. Germline loops: CDR1 LGHNT, CDR2 FRNRAP. The CDR3 is 16 amino acids. V trimming: 0 bases; J trimming: 8 bases; junction bases outside the gene matches: 8. This CDR3 reads CASGLVQGGRVYEQFF. DNA of the CDR3: TGTGCTAGTGGTTTGGTACAGGGCGGGAGGGTCTATGAGCAGTTCTTC.

This clonotype occurred a few times. The chain combines TRBV10-3 with TRBJ1-2, with a tentative D call TRBD1 (6 bases). Germline CDR1 is ENHRY and CDR2 is SYGVKD. The V end lost 10 bases, the J end lost 1 base, and 19 bases lay between the germline ends. This CDR3 has 15 amino acids. DNA for the CDR3: TGTGCCACCCGGGGTAGACAGGCCCTTAACTATGGCTACACCTTC. The encoded protein is CATRGRQALNYGYTF.

The chain has TRBV12-3 or TRBV12-4 and TRBJ1-3, with 9 bases lining up with TRBD1. With 3 bases clipped from V and 0 bases from J, the junction kept 9 bases outside the gene matches. CDR3 length: 18 residues. The chain's CDR3 is CASSFGQGKVLSGNTIYF. CDR3 nucleotides: TGTGCCAGCAGTTTCGGACAGGGGAAGGTTCTCTCTGGAAACACCATATATTTT.

V is TRBV20-1 and J is TRBJ2-1; 14 nucleotides agree with TRBD2. CDR3 length: 16 residues. The V segment lost 3 bases and the J segment 7 bases; nucleotides outside the gene matches: 8. CDR1 DFQATT and CDR2 SNEGSKA come from the germline V gene (reference sequence). The CDR3 coding sequence is TGCAGTGCTAGGACTAGCGGGAGGGGGGGGCGTAATGAGCAGTTCTTC. Its protein product is CSARTSGRGGRNEQFF.

This clonotype was counted a few times. The chain uses TRBV4-1 and TRBJ2-3, with D perhaps matching TRBD2 (6 bases). There are 16 residues in the CDR3. Trimming took 0 bases from V and 4 from J, leaving 14 bases between them. Germline values: CDR1 MGHRA, CDR2 YSYEKL. Here the CDR3 reads CASSQEIRPSADTQYF. CDR3 in DNA: TGCGCCAGCAGCCAAGAGATCCGGCCTAGCGCAGATACGCAGTATTTT.

This clonotype was seen a few times. This chain connects TRBV20-1 to TRBJ2-7, with D unresolved. Germline CDR1 and CDR2: DFQATT and SNEGSKA (reference sequence). Deletions cut 6 bases from V and 2 bases from J, with 11 bases between. CDR3 length: 12 residues. CDR3 sequence: CSAADTTYEQYF. The DNA for the CDR3 is TGCAGTGCCGCCGACACGACCTACGAGCAGTACTTC.